The 10 T cell receptor beta chains presented below share a single source sample, sequenced in a study of blood T cell repertoires in COVID-19. Measured with immunoSEQ multiplex PCR; TCRdb has only the in-frame clones, and not every one. Among roughly 200,000 clones listed, over 85% were seen once. The sequencing input was PBMCs or T cells enriched from blood (not recorded which). The receptors originated from a woman under 40 with acute COVID-19.

The V and J genes are TRBV18 and TRBJ1-6; unclear D gene. V was pared by 2 bases and J by 0 bases, with 11 bases between. The CDR3 is 17 amino acids. The germline V gene has CDR1 KGHSH and CDR2 LQKENI. The CDR3 reads CASSPGPRSSYNSPLHF. The DNA of the CDR3 is TGTGCCAGCTCACCAGGGCCACGTAGCTCCTATAATTCACCCCTCCACTTT.

Many counts were recorded for this clone. The rearrangement joins TRBV7-9 to TRBJ1-2, with 10 bases that match TRBD1. Looked up from germline, CDR1 is SEHNR and CDR2 is FQNEAQ (reference sequence). The CDR3 is 14 residues long. J gave up 3 bases and V 4 bases, and 2 bases lay outside the gene matches. The CDR3 nucleotides are TGTGCCAGCAGCTCCGGACAGGGGGACTATGGCTACACCTTC. Protein sequence: CASSSGQGDYGYTF.

This sequence joins TRBV5-4 and TRBJ1-4; 9 bases align to TRBD1. Germline lookup yields CDR1 SGHNT and CDR2 YYREEE (reference sequence). After removal of 5 bases from V and 4 bases from J, the junction contained 6 bases not matched to a gene. The CDR3 spans 15 residues. CDR3 nucleotides: TGTGCCAGCAGTCCCCGGACAGGGGTTAATGAAAAACTGTTTTTT. Encoded protein: CASSPRTGVNEKLFF.

The rearrangement uses TRBV6-5 and TRBJ2-2, with a weak D call TRBD1 (6 bases). The CDR3 has 15 residues. The ends were cut back, 6 bases at V and 6 bases at J, with 17 bases in the middle. Germline CDR1 reads MNHEY; CDR2 reads SVGAGI. In DNA, the CDR3 is TGTGCCAGCAGAGGCCTACAGGGATGGGCCGGGGAGCTGTTTTTT. Translated: CASRGLQGWAGELFF.

This chain links TRBV6-2 or TRBV6-3 with TRBJ2-3; D possibly corresponds to TRBD2 (5 bases). This CDR3 has 17 amino acids. The germline V gene has CDR1 MNHEY and CDR2 SVGEGT. Trimming removed 0 bases from V and 0 bases from J, with 13 bases in between. CDR3 sequence (DNA): TGTGCCAGCAGTTACTCGAGTACCGGGGATAGCACAGATACGCAGTATTTT. This gives the protein CASSYSSTGDSTDTQYF.

Remarks on this clone: Other DNA sequences from this sample encode an identical CDR3 as well. This chain links TRBV29-1 with TRBJ1-2; 9 bases line up with TRBD1. V lost 4 bases to trimming and J lost 4 bases; unmatched junction nucleotides: 4. The CDR3 runs to 13 residues. From germline, CDR1 is SQVTM and CDR2 ANQGSEA. The CDR3 nucleotides are TGCAGCGTTGCGGGACAGGGAGGCTATGGCTACACCTTC. Its translation: CSVAGQGGYGYTF. The complete variable domain, with remaining parts taken from reference TRBV29-1 and TRBJ1-2, reads SAVISQKPSRDICQRGTSLTIQCQVDSQVTMMFWYRQQPGQSLTLIATANQGSEATYESGFVIDKFPISRPNLTFSTLTVSNMSPEDSSIYLCSVAGQGGYGYTFGSGTRLTVV.

This chain links TRBV6-4 with TRBJ1-2, with 7 nucleotides matching TRBD1. Per the germline V gene, CDR1 is MRHNA and CDR2 is SNTAGT. The junction had 10 bases not matched to a gene; V was cut back by 2 bases and J by 7 bases. The CDR3 has 15 amino acids. The CDR3 spells CASSDPPGQPPGYTF. CDR3 bases: TGTGCCAGCAGTGACCCTCCGGGACAGCCCCCTGGCTACACCTTC.

In its sample, this clone was seen once. The rearrangement links TRBV6-2 or TRBV6-3 to TRBJ2-2, with D perhaps TRBD2 (6 bases). This CDR3 is built from 14 residues. Per germline, CDR1 MNHEY and CDR2 SVGEGT. The germline V and J ends were trimmed by 2 bases and 7 bases, with 11 bases remaining between them. The CDR3 region is CASSYDSGHGELFF. DNA of the CDR3: TGTGCCAGCAGTTACGATAGCGGCCACGGGGAGCTGTTTTTT.

The rearrangement joins TRBV28 to TRBJ2-5; D unresolved. This CDR3 comprises 12 residues. With 2 bases removed from V and 5 bases from J, the gap between germline ends came to 6 bases. The germline V gene encodes CDR1 MDHEN and CDR2 SYDVKM. DNA for the CDR3: TGTGCCAGCAGTTTACCCGAGGAGACCCAGTACTTC. This sequence encodes CASSLPEETQYF.

The rearrangement uses TRBV12-3 or TRBV12-4 and TRBJ1-1; a possible D gene is TRBD1 (5 bases). The CDR3 length is 13 residues. V lost 8 bases, J lost 3 bases, and 13 bases lay in between. The CDR3 DNA is TGTGCCAGCTCATGGGGGGGGGACACTGAAGCTTTCTTT. This codes for CASSWGGDTEAFF.